The 28 T cell receptor beta chains presented below share a single source sample, sequenced in a study of blood T cell repertoires in COVID-19. Profiled with immunoSEQ multiplex PCR; TCRdb holds only in-frame clones, not every one. The sample lists fewer than 110,000 clones; around 85% were seen once. The sample was peripheral blood. The receptors here all came from a woman in her 70s with active or convalescent COVID-19.

J is TRBJ1-1 and V is TRBV28; a possible D gene is TRBD1 (5 bases). V was trimmed by 2 bases and J by 3 bases, leaving 10 bases between them. The CDR3 consists of 14 residues. Germline assignment: CDR1 MDHEN and CDR2 SYDVKM. The CDR3 sequence: CASSLGGSYTEAFF. The CDR3 DNA sequence: TGTGCCAGCAGTTTAGGGGGGTCATACACTGAAGCTTTCTTT.

The chain has TRBV7-8 and TRBJ1-5; D is uncertain. V dropped 0 bases and J dropped 3 bases, with 9 bases sitting between them. The CDR3 is 15 amino acids. CDR1 and CDR2 (germline): SGHVS, FQNEAQ. The CDR3 loop reads CASSLAKGVNQPQHF. The CDR3 DNA follows: TGTGCCAGCAGCTTAGCGAAAGGAGTCAATCAGCCCCAGCATTTT.

The chain combines TRBV6-1 with TRBJ2-2; the D gene is possibly TRBD2 (6 bases). Germline loops: CDR1 MNHNS, CDR2 SASEGT. Trimming cost V 3 bases and J 0 bases, with 8 bases left between them. The CDR3 runs to 15 residues. The CDR3 loop reads CASSEGGTNTGELFF. CDR3 coding DNA: TGTGCCAGCAGTGAGGGCGGGACGAACACCGGGGAGCTGTTTTTT.

The V and J genes are TRBV14 and TRBJ1-4; no firm D call. CDR3 size: 13 residues. Germline V gives CDR1 SGHDN, CDR2 FVKESK. V lost 11 bases and J lost 7, with 17 bases in between. The chain's CDR3 is CASSPRGGEKLFF. The CDR3 DNA is TGTGCCTCCAGCCCCCGGGGAGGTGAAAAACTGTTTTTT.

The chain employs TRBV14 and TRBJ1-6, with no clear D. The V end was cut by 6 bases, the J end by 0 bases, with 6 bases between. The CDR3 covers 14 residues. Germline CDR1 is SGHDN and CDR2 is FVKESK. The CDR3, as DNA: TGTGCCAGCAGGCCTAACTCCTATAATTCACCCCTCCACTTT. Protein: CASRPNSYNSPLHF. The full variable domain, rest sourced from reference TRBV14 and TRBJ1-6, is EAGVTQFPSHSVIEKGQTVTLRCDPISGHDNLYWYRRVMGKEIKFLLHFVKESKQDESGMPNNRFLAERTGGTYSTLKVQPAELEDSGVYFCASRPNSYNSPLHFGNGTRLTVT.

This chain connects TRBV4-1 to TRBJ2-1; no firm D call. The ends were cut back, 1 base at V and 0 bases at J, with 7 bases in the middle. The germline V gene has CDR1 MGHRA and CDR2 YSYEKL. The CDR3 is 15 amino acids. CDR3 protein: CASSQGAISYNEQFF. DNA of the CDR3: TGCGCCAGCAGCCAAGGGGCTATCTCCTACAATGAGCAGTTCTTC.

The rearrangement joins TRBV9 to TRBJ2-2; tentative D call: TRBD2 (6 bases). The CDR3 has 16 residues. The V gene's germline CDR1 is SGDLS and CDR2 YYNGEE. V lost 4 bases and J lost 5, with 18 bases in between. CDR3 in amino acids: CASSPPAASVTGELFF. The CDR3, as DNA: TGTGCCAGCAGCCCCCCTGCGGCTAGCGTAACCGGGGAGCTGTTTTTT.

V gene TRBV6-5 combines with J gene TRBJ2-1; D is perhaps TRBD2 (5 bases). The germline V gene has CDR1 MNHEY and CDR2 SVGAGI. V was pared by 6 bases and J by 6 bases, with 6 bases between. This CDR3 contains 11 residues. The CDR3 protein is CASRGSNEQFF. The CDR3 DNA reads as TGTGCCAGCAGAGGGAGCAATGAGCAGTTCTTC.

The chain combines TRBV3-1 (or the pseudogene TRBV3-2) with TRBJ2-3; 14 nucleotides line up with TRBD2. V was clipped by 4 bases and J by 4 bases; unmatched bases: 4. The germline V gene has CDR1 LGHDT and CDR2 YNNKEL (reference sequence). This CDR3 spans 16 amino acids. The CDR3 region has the DNA TGTGCCAGCAGCCCGGGACTAGCGGGAGTCTCAGATACGCAGTATTTT. It is translated as CASSPGLAGVSDTQYF.

The chain combines TRBV14 with TRBJ1-5; D is unresolved. V was clipped by 2 bases and J by 4 bases, with 3 bases between them. Germline CDR1 reads SGHDN; CDR2 reads FVKESK. The CDR3 is made up of 12 amino acids. The CDR3, as DNA: TGTGCCAGCAGCCAACAAAATCAGCCCCAGCATTTT. It is translated as CASSQQNQPQHF.

The chain links TRBV6-5 to TRBJ2-1, with 8 bases fitting TRBD2. CDR1 and CDR2 from the germline V gene are MNHEY and SVGAGI. The CDR3 runs to 14 residues. The junction had 8 bases not matched to a gene; V was cut back by 6 bases and J by 7 bases. The CDR3 is CASRAAGGRNEQFF. CDR3 bases: TGTGCCAGCAGGGCGGCGGGAGGAAGGAATGAGCAGTTCTTC.

This sequence joins TRBV7-9 and TRBJ1-3; the D is unclear. The ends were cut back, 1 base at V and 0 bases at J, with 4 bases in the middle. Germline CDR1 reads SEHNR; CDR2 reads FQNEAQ (reference sequence). The length of the CDR3 is 14 residues. CDR3 in amino acids: CASSLDTSGNTIYF. The CDR3 region has the DNA TGTGCCAGCAGCTTAGACACCTCTGGAAACACCATATATTTT.

The CDR3 DNA sequence: TGTGCCAGCTCACCGGACAGGGTCAATCAGCCCCAGCATTTT. Protein product: CASSPDRVNQPQHF. V gene TRBV18 combines with J gene TRBJ1-5, with 8 bases that match TRBD1. V was pared by 3 bases and J by 3 bases, with 1 base of the junction left unmatched. The CDR3 has 14 residues. CDR1 and CDR2 (germline): KGHSH, LQKENI.

The V gene is TRBV7-9, the J gene TRBJ1-4; perhaps TRBD1 as D (5 bases). The germline CDR1 and CDR2 sequences are SEHNR and FQNEAQ (reference sequence). This CDR3 contains 15 residues. The V end lost 5 bases, the J end lost 8 bases, and 18 bases lay between the germline ends. The CDR3 loop is CASSHNGGKGEKLFF. CDR3 coding DNA: TGTGCCAGCAGCCACAACGGGGGGAAGGGGGAAAAACTGTTTTTT.

The rearrangement uses TRBV11-3 and TRBJ1-1; D remains unclear. V lost 5 bases and J 0 bases, leaving 10 bases between the germline ends. The CDR3 runs to 14 residues. Germline-derived CDR1 and CDR2 are SGHNT and YENEEA. The CDR3 DNA follows: TGTGCCAGCAGCGCAAGACAAATGAACACTGAAGCTTTCTTT. It codes for CASSARQMNTEAFF.

The rearrangement uses TRBV5-1 and TRBJ2-1; 11 nucleotides line up with TRBD2. Germline trimming cut 1 base from V and 8 bases from J; bases unmatched to any gene: 5. Per the germline V gene, CDR1 is SGHRS and CDR2 is YFSETQ. The CDR3 runs to 15 residues. The CDR3 sequence is CASSLTSGGVDEQFF. The CDR3, as DNA: TGCGCCAGCAGCTTGACTAGCGGGGGTGTGGATGAGCAGTTCTTC.

V gene TRBV6-2 or TRBV6-3 combines with J gene TRBJ2-1, with a weak D call TRBD1 (5 bases). Trimming shortened V by 7 bases and J by 0 bases, and 13 bases separated the two germline ends. The length of the CDR3 is 15 residues. Germline values: CDR1 MNHEY, CDR2 SVGEGT. In nucleotides, the CDR3 is TGTGCCAGCACCCCCTGGGGCCCCTCCTACAATGAGCAGTTCTTC. Translating gives CASTPWGPSYNEQFF.

This clone was counted between two and nine times. The chain couples TRBV9 to TRBJ1-5; TRBD1 aligns across 11 bases. This CDR3 has 15 residues. V dropped 4 bases and J dropped 6; count of bases not matched to a gene: 6. Per germline, CDR1 SGDLS and CDR2 YYNGEE. CDR3: CASSPGTGGTQPQHF. CDR3 DNA: TGTGCCAGCAGCCCCGGGACAGGGGGAACTCAGCCCCAGCATTTT.

The V gene is TRBV28, the J gene TRBJ1-5, with TRBD1 identical over 8 bases. Germline V lookup: CDR1 MDHEN, CDR2 SYDVKM. This CDR3 is 15 amino acids long. The junction had 7 bases not matched to a gene; V was cut back by 2 bases and J by 7 bases. CDR3 sequence: CASSLPGGFDQPQHF. CDR3 bases: TGTGCCAGCAGTTTACCAGGGGGCTTCGACCAGCCCCAGCATTTT.

In this sample, this clone turned up a few times. V gene TRBV5-1 combines with J gene TRBJ2-7; maybe TRBD2 (6 bases). Germline values: CDR1 SGHRS, CDR2 YFSETQ. The CDR3 spans 14 residues. V was trimmed by 3 bases and J by 3 bases, leaving 13 bases between them. The CDR3 bases are TGCGCCAGCAGCTCCGGGGGTAGCGGCTACGAGCAGTACTTC. Its translation: CASSSGGSGYEQYF. Full variable domain (rest looked up from reference TRBV5-1 and TRBJ2-7): KAGVTQTPRYLIKTRGQQVTLSCSPISGHRSVSWYQQTPGQGLQFLFEYFSETQRNKGNFPGRFSGRQFSNSRSEMNVSTLELGDSALYLCASSSGGSGYEQYFGPGTRLTVT.

The gene calls are TRBV3-1 (or the pseudogene TRBV3-2) and TRBJ1-3, with a tentative D call TRBD1 (5 bases). The V and J ends lost 4 bases and 4 bases respectively, with 8 bases between them. This CDR3 has 13 amino acids. Germline V lookup: CDR1 LGHDT, CDR2 YNNKEL (reference sequence). The CDR3 here is CASSPRVGNTIYF. In DNA, the CDR3 is TGTGCCAGCAGCCCCAGGGTCGGAAACACCATATATTTT.

This clone was detected once. This sequence joins TRBV5-1 and TRBJ2-5; a weak D match, TRBD2 (7 bases). This CDR3 has 16 amino acids. Trimming removed 0 bases from V and 2 bases from J, with 14 bases in between. Per germline, CDR1 SGHRS and CDR2 YFSETQ. The CDR3 spells CASSLVAGADQETQYF. In DNA, the CDR3 is TGCGCCAGCAGCTTGGTGGCGGGGGCTGATCAAGAGACCCAGTACTTC.

The genes are TRBV30 and TRBJ2-5, with 9 bases identical to TRBD1. Trimming at V came to 6 bases and at J to 5 bases, leaving 4 bases not matched to a gene. In germline, CDR1 is GTSNPN, CDR2 SVGIG (reference sequence). The CDR3 runs 12 residues. The DNA for the CDR3 is TGTGCCTGCGGGACAGGGAGTGAGACCCAGTACTTC. This translates into CACGTGSETQYF.

The chain has TRBV2 and TRBJ2-2; D not resolved. This CDR3 contains 16 residues. The germline V and J ends were trimmed by 1 base and 6 bases, with 15 bases remaining between them. Germline assignment: CDR1 SNHLY and CDR2 FYNNEI. CDR3 nucleotides: TGTGCCAGCAGTGAAGGAGCCAGGTCACCAGCCGGGGAGCTGTTTTTT. Translation: CASSEGARSPAGELFF.

V usage is TRBV6-6 and J usage is TRBJ2-3; D is possibly TRBD1 (6 bases). Germline loops: CDR1 MNHNY, CDR2 SVGAGI (reference sequence). The CDR3 is made up of 16 amino acids. Deletions cut 5 bases from V and 2 bases from J, with 17 bases between. CDR3 sequence (DNA): TGTGCCAGCAGTGCAACAGGGAAGAAAAACACAGATACGCAGTATTTT. This codes for CASSATGKKNTDTQYF.

The V and J genes are TRBV30 and TRBJ1-3; no clear D. The length of the CDR3 is 14 residues. From germline, CDR1 is GTSNPN and CDR2 SVGIG (reference sequence). V was clipped by 2 bases and J by 0 bases, with 8 bases between them. In DNA form, the CDR3 reads TGTGCCTGGAGTAGGAGATACTCTGGAAACACCATATATTTT. Translation gives CAWSRRYSGNTIYF.

The chain is built from TRBV5-4 and TRBJ1-5, with a weak D call TRBD1 (6 bases). The CDR3 runs 16 residues. Germline-derived CDR1 and CDR2 are SGHNT and YYREEE (reference sequence). V was pared by 4 bases and J by 2 bases, with 16 bases between. The DNA for the CDR3 is TGTGCCAGCAGCCTAGGGGGGGATTTGGGCAATCAGCCCCAGCATTTT. It translates to CASSLGGDLGNQPQHF.

This clone was observed a few times. V usage is TRBV28 and J usage is TRBJ2-1, with TRBD1 matching 11 bases. This CDR3 has 16 residues. CDR1 is MDHEN and CDR2 is SYDVKM in the germline V gene. The V gene end was trimmed by 5 bases and the J gene end by 5 bases; junction bases not matched to a gene: 8. Here the CDR3 reads CASSQSGTGGDNEQFF. CDR3 sequence (DNA): TGTGCCAGCAGTCAATCCGGGACAGGGGGTGACAATGAGCAGTTCTTC.